Listed here are 10 T cell receptor beta chains from one sample, sequenced in a study of cytomegalovirus exposure and HLA in healthy donors. PCR used 60 Vbeta primers and 13 Jbeta primers. TCRdb's copy holds only in-frame clones and misses some; the assay was immunoSEQ multiplex PCR. The table lists some 190,000 clones, 78% of them singletons. Sequenced sample: PBMCs. These receptors came from a female donor in good health and CMV-seronegative.

The chain couples TRBV6-1 to TRBJ1-2; tentatively, D is TRBD1 (5 bases). V was clipped by 4 bases and J by 5 bases, with 14 bases between them. The CDR3 has 14 residues. CDR1 MNHNS and CDR2 SASEGT come from the germline V gene. The CDR3 sequence: CASSVRQGVYGYTF. For the CDR3, the DNA is TGTGCCAGCAGTGTGCGGCAGGGCGTTTATGGCTACACCTTC.

The CDR3 bases are TGTGCCAGCGGTCAGAACCCCGGGGCCAACGTCCTGACTTTC. This encodes CASGQNPGANVLTF. V usage is TRBV28 and J usage is TRBJ2-6; no reliable D call. Per the germline V gene, CDR1 is MDHEN and CDR2 is SYDVKM. The CDR3 sequence is 14 residues long. With 8 bases removed from V and 4 bases from J, the gap between germline ends came to 12 bases.

In its sample, this clone was seen a few times. J is TRBJ2-5 and V is TRBV5-4; tentatively, D is TRBD2 (6 bases). The V end was cut by 7 bases, the J end by 4 bases, with 23 bases between. Germline lookup yields CDR1 SGHNT and CDR2 YYREEE (reference sequence). The CDR3 length is 16 residues. The CDR3 nucleotides are TGTGCCAGCGGAGGGTCCTTAGGGTCTTTAGGAGAGACCCAGTACTTC. Amino acids: CASGGSLGSLGETQYF.

The chain recombines TRBV9 with TRBJ1-6, with unresolved D. This CDR3 is built from 13 residues. CDR1 is SGDLS and CDR2 is YYNGEE in the germline V gene. V was trimmed by 0 bases and J by 10 bases, leaving 8 bases between them. CDR3 in amino acids: CASSVELVSPLHF. As DNA, the CDR3 is TGTGCCAGCAGCGTAGAACTAGTATCACCCCTCCACTTT. The full variable domain, completed using reference TRBV9 and TRBJ1-6, is DSGVTQTPKHLITATGQRVTLRCSPRSGDLSVYWYQQSLDQGLQFLIQYYNGEERAKGNILERFSAQQFPDLHSELNLSSLELGDSALYFCASSVELVSPLHFGNGTRLTVT.

This clone was recorded a few times. The CDR3 here is CASSLAPSWTGGGYGYTF. CDR3 nucleotides: TGTGCCAGCAGCTTAGCCCCTTCCTGGACAGGTGGGGGCTATGGCTACACCTTC. The chain joins TRBV7-2 to TRBJ1-2; 7 bases are shared with TRBD1. The trim removed 0 bases at V and 4 bases at J, leaving 14 bases unmatched. The CDR3 has 18 amino acids. Germline values: CDR1 SGHTA, CDR2 FQGNSA.

The chain is built from TRBV5-1 and TRBJ2-5; TRBD2 might be the D (5 bases). Germline V gene sequence: CDR1 SGHRS, CDR2 YFSETQ. Trimming pared 4 bases from V and 5 bases from J, leaving 12 bases between. The CDR3 extends over 13 amino acids. CDR3 loop: CASSPEGWETQYF. The CDR3 nucleotides are TGCGCCAGCAGCCCTGAGGGCTGGGAGACCCAGTACTTC.

Here the CDR3 reads CASSTKGEKDSPLHF. The CDR3 DNA follows: TGTGCCAGCAGCACCAAGGGGGAGAAGGATTCACCCCTCCACTTT. V usage is TRBV9 and J usage is TRBJ1-6, with D possibly matching TRBD1 (6 bases). CDR3 size: 15 residues. V lost 4 bases and J 8 bases, leaving 16 bases between the germline ends. From germline, CDR1 is SGDLS and CDR2 YYNGEE.

The chain carries TRBV5-1 and TRBJ2-3; the D gene is possibly TRBD1 (6 bases). Trimming took 4 bases from V and 4 from J, leaving 10 bases between them. This CDR3 is 13 amino acids long. Germline values: CDR1 SGHRS, CDR2 YFSETQ. DNA for the CDR3: TGCGCCAGCAGCACACAGGGTTCAGATACGCAGTATTTT. Translation: CASSTQGSDTQYF.

This chain links TRBV10-3 with TRBJ1-1; D remains ambiguous. From germline, CDR1 is ENHRY and CDR2 SYGVKD. The germline V and J ends were trimmed by 2 bases and 0 bases, with 10 bases remaining between them. The CDR3 is made up of 15 amino acids. CDR3 sequence (DNA): TGTGCCATCAGTGAGGCAGTCGCCCTGAACACTGAAGCTTTCTTT. Translated: CAISEAVALNTEAFF.

V and J are TRBV2 and TRBJ1-2; TRBD1 agrees at 8 bases. J lost 2 bases, V lost 7 bases, and 6 bases had no gene match. Per germline, CDR1 SNHLY and CDR2 FYNNEI. The CDR3 loop spans 14 amino acids. The DNA for the CDR3 is TGTGCCAGCATTGGGACAGGCTTAAACTATGGCTACACCTTC. The encoded protein is CASIGTGLNYGYTF.